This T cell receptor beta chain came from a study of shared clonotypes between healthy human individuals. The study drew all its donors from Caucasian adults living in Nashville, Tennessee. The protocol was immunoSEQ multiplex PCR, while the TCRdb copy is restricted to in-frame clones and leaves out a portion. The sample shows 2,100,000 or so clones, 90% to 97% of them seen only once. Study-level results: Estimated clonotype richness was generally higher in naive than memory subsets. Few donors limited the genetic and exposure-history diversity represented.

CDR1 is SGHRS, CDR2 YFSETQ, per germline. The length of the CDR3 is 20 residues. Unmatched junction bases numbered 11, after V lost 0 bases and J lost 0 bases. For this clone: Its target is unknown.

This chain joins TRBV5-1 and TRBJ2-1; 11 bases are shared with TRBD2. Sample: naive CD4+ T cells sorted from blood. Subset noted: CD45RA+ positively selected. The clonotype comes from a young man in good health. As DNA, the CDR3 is TGCGCCAGCAGCTTGGCGAGGGCTAGCGGGGGGCCGAGCTCCTACAATGAGCAGTTCTTC. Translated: CASSLARASGGPSSYNEQFF.